The 9 T cell receptor beta chains below come from one sample, sequenced in a study of long-term antiretroviral therapy in people with HIV. Samples were assayed with immunoSEQ v3.0 at survey level. Method: immunoSEQ multiplex PCR; TCRdb's copy keeps in-frame clones and lacks some. The sample holds roughly 5,000 clones, around 78% seen once. This material consisted of unsorted PBMCs, taken 1.8 years before starting antiretroviral therapy. These receptors were collected from a man aged 40-49 years with HIV.

V gene TRBV29-1 combines with J gene TRBJ2-3, with 9 nucleotides matching TRBD2. The CDR3 extends over 15 amino acids. Germline CDR1 and CDR2: SQVTM and ANQGSEA. V lost 3 bases and J lost 1; bases outside the gene matches: 5. CDR3 region: CSVEGSSGGTDTQYF. CDR3 DNA sequence: TGCAGCGTTGAGGGTTCTAGCGGGGGCACAGATACGCAGTATTTT.

The chain uses TRBV9 and TRBJ2-3; D not certain. With 0 bases removed from V and 0 bases from J, the gap between germline ends came to 11 bases. Germline loops: CDR1 SGDLS, CDR2 YYNGEE. The CDR3 contains 16 residues. The CDR3 spells CASSVGAGQSTDTQYF. The DNA of the CDR3 is TGTGCCAGCAGCGTAGGAGCAGGCCAAAGCACAGATACGCAGTATTTT.

The chain carries TRBV5-5 and TRBJ2-7; weak D call: TRBD1 (6 bases). Trimming pared 3 bases from V and 3 bases from J, leaving 19 bases between. The CDR3 contains 16 residues. From germline, CDR1 is SGHKS and CDR2 YYEKEE (reference sequence). The DNA of the CDR3 is TGTGCCAGCAGCTCTCATCTCCAGGGGAGCGGCTACGAGCAGTACTTC. This translates into CASSSHLQGSGYEQYF.

V is TRBV10-3 and J is TRBJ2-6, with D perhaps being TRBD1 or TRBD2 (5 bases each). The CDR3 extends over 16 amino acids. With 0 bases removed from V and 2 bases from J, the gap between germline ends came to 8 bases. The V gene's germline CDR1 is ENHRY and CDR2 SYGVKD. CDR3 bases: TGTGCCATCAGTGAGTCGCAGGGAGCTGGGGCCAACGTCCTGACTTTC. Amino acids: CAISESQGAGANVLTF.

V and J are TRBV29-1 and TRBJ1-5, with D hard to call. From germline, CDR1 is SQVTM and CDR2 ANQGSEA. Trimming took off 3 bases at V and 0 bases at J, with 12 bases between the two ends. The CDR3 extends over 15 amino acids. The CDR3 protein is CSVETDFYSNQPQHF. CDR3 sequence (DNA): TGCAGCGTTGAGACCGACTTCTATAGCAATCAGCCCCAGCATTTT.

This chain's CDR3 is CASSLVVGGQPQHF. CDR3 in DNA: TGTGCCAGCAGCTTAGTAGTCGGAGGACAGCCCCAGCATTTT. The chain links TRBV7-2 to TRBJ1-5, with D unresolved. CDR3 size: 14 residues. Germline V gene sequence: CDR1 SGHTA, CDR2 FQGNSA. Deletions cut 1 base from V and 7 bases from J, with 11 bases between.

The V gene is TRBV7-2, the J gene TRBJ2-1, with no clear D. CDR3 length: 13 residues. V was cut by 2 bases and J by 6 bases, with 8 bases left in between. The germline gives CDR1 SGHTA, CDR2 FQGNSA. CDR3 sequence: CASSLSYLNEQFF. The CDR3 DNA reads as TGTGCCAGCAGCTTAAGCTATCTCAATGAGCAGTTCTTC.

J is TRBJ2-5 and V is TRBV7-9; D is perhaps TRBD2 (5 bases). CDR1 and CDR2 from the germline V gene are SEHNR and FQNEAQ (reference sequence). The V end was cut by 5 bases, the J end by 1 base, with 11 bases between. This CDR3 has 14 amino acids. This chain's CDR3 is CASSPGMSQETQYF. The CDR3 DNA reads TGTGCCAGCAGCCCGGGAATGTCCCAAGAGACCCAGTACTTC.

The chain joins TRBV1 to TRBJ1-2. TRBV1 corresponds to a pseudogene. CDR3 size: 15 residues. The CDR3 DNA is TGCACCAGCAGTATGCAGTGGCGAAAGACCTATGGCTACACCTTC. Translating it yields CTSSMQWRKTYGYTF.